A selection of T cell receptor beta chains follows, all from one sample in a study of CD8+ T cells in alopecia areata. Repertoires were generated with immunoSEQ multiplex PCR, while TCRdb's copy carries only in-frame clones and drops some. The sample gives about 120,000 clones, 53% of which show up once; around 0.44% is in the top ten. Source: CD4+ T cells sorted from blood, taken at week 4, from a patient treated with tofacitinib. The source is a human donor with alopecia areata. CDR3s include the opening cysteine and the closing phenylalanine or tryptophan. A D gene is named only where the DNA matches it firmly. Size is omitted from some rows. Given values are once, few, many or a class for expanded clones.

abundance | j_gene | v_gene | d_gene | CDR3nt | CDR3aa
once | TRBJ1-1 | TRBV6-1 | NA | TGTGCCAGCAACACCGGGATTAGAATGAACACTGAAGCTTTCTTT | CASNTGIRMNTEAFF
few | TRBJ1-4 | TRBV7-2 | NA | TGTGCCAGCAGCCTCGCATGGGGCAATGAAAAACTGTTTTTT | CASSLAWGNEKLFF
NA | TRBJ2-6 | TRBV30 | TRBD1 | TGTGCCTGCACAGGGGACGGGGCCAACGTCCTGACTTTC | CACTGDGANVLTF
NA | TRBJ1-4 | TRBV6-5 | NA | TGTGCCAGCAGTTCGACGGGGCATAGGAATGAAAAACTGTTTTTT | CASSSTGHRNEKLFF
once | TRBJ2-5 | TRBV5-5 | TRBD2 | TGTGCCAGCTCGAGGAGAGGACTAGAAGAGACCCAGTACTTC | CASSRRGLEETQYF
NA | TRBJ2-7 | TRBV15 | TRBD2 | TGTGCCACCAGCAGGGGACTAGCTAACGAGCAGTACTTC | CATSRGLANEQYF
NA | TRBJ1-5 | TRBV7-2 | TRBD1 | TGTGCCAGCAGCCTCCTCTCAGGGGGCTGGGGAAATCAGCCCCAGCATTTT | CASSLLSGGWGNQPQHF
NA | TRBJ1-5 | TRBV6-6 | TRBD1 | TGTGCCAGCTCCCCGGGACAGGGAAGCAATCAGCCCCAGCATTTT | CASSPGQGSNQPQHF
NA | TRBJ1-2 | TRBV30 | NA | TGTGCCTGGAGCTTAGACTATGGCTACACCTTC | CAWSLDYGYTF
NA | TRBJ2-7 | TRBV29-1 | NA | TGCAGCGTTGTTGGGAGCTACGAGCAGTACTTC | CSVVGSYEQYF
NA | TRBJ2-7 | TRBV6-5 | TRBD1 | TGTGCCAGCAGTTACAGGGACAGCTCCTACGAGCAGTACTTC | CASSYRDSSYEQYF
NA | TRBJ2-7 | TRBV14 | TRBD1 | TGTGCCAGCAGCCAAGACCGGTCAGGGGGCAGGTACGAGCAGTACTTC | CASSQDRSGGRYEQYF
few | TRBJ2-5 | TRBV5-6 | NA | TGTGCCAGCAGAGAAGCAGGGCTTCAAGAGACCCAGTACTTC | CASREAGLQETQYF
few | TRBJ1-3 | TRBV19 | NA | TGTGCCAGCTCGGGACACACCTCTGGAAACACCATATATTTT | CASSGHTSGNTIYF
NA | TRBJ2-7 | TRBV29-1 | TRBD1 | TGCAGCGTTGAAACGACAGGGTCCTACGAGCAGTACTTC | CSVETTGSYEQYF
NA | TRBJ2-1 | TRBV4-1 | TRBD2 | TGCGCCAGCAGCCAACCGACTAGCGGGAGGGGGTATGAGCAGTTCTTC | CASSQPTSGRGYEQFF
NA | TRBJ2-7 | TRBV6-1 | TRBD2 | TGTGCCAGCAGACCAACCGGGACTAGTAGATACGAGCAGTACTTC | CASRPTGTSRYEQYF
NA | TRBJ1-2 | TRBV29-1 | NA | TGCAGCGTTGAAGAGTCCAGGGCAGCGGGCTACACCTTC | CSVEESRAAGYTF
NA | TRBJ2-7 | TRBV29-1 | NA | TGCAGCGGGACAGTTACCTACGAGCAGTACTTC | CSGTVTYEQYF
few | TRBJ2-1 | TRBV29-1 | NA | TGCAGCGTTCGCTTGAACAATGAGCAGTTCTTC | CSVRLNNEQFF
few | TRBJ1-1 | TRBV5-4 | NA | TGTGCCAGCAGCTTGTTTACGAACACTGAAGCTTTCTTT | CASSLFTNTEAFF
few | TRBJ1-5 | TRBV30 | NA | TGTGCCTGGAGTAGGTGGGAAGGGCGCAATCAGCCCCAGCATTTT | CAWSRWEGRNQPQHF
NA | TRBJ2-2 | TRBV29-1 | TRBD2 | TGCAGCGCCTCCGGGACTACCAACACCGGGGAGCTGTTTTTT | CSASGTTNTGELFF
NA | TRBJ2-5 | TRBV29-1 | NA | TGCAGCGTTAAGGGGACTCAAGAGACCCAGTACTTC | CSVKGTQETQYF
once | TRBJ1-2 | TRBV27 | TRBD1 | TGTGCCAGCAGTCGAGGGGGCAGATATGGCTACACCTTC | CASSRGGRYGYTF
few | TRBJ2-7 | TRBV29-1 | TRBD1 | TGCAGCGCTAAACCAGGGGGCAACGAGCAGTACTTC | CSAKPGGNEQYF
few | TRBJ2-1 | TRBV19 | NA | TGTGCCAGTAGTCCCAGGACGGCGGCTTACAATGAGCAGTTCTTC | CASSPRTAAYNEQFF
NA | TRBJ2-4 | TRBV29-1 | NA | TGCAGCGTTTCGACACTAGCCAAAAACATTCAGTACTTC | CSVSTLAKNIQYF
few | TRBJ2-3 | TRBV5-4 | NA | TGTGCCAGCAGCTTGCCCGGTCGGCGGAGCACAGATACGCAGTATTTT | CASSLPGRRSTDTQYF
NA | TRBJ2-7 | TRBV7-6 | NA | TGTGCCAGCAGCTCTCGGCCCTCCCCATCCTACGAGCAGTACTTC | CASSSRPSPSYEQYF
NA | TRBJ2-6 | TRBV30 | NA | TGTGCCTCCCCGATGAGCTCTGGGGCCAACGTCCTGACTTTC | CASPMSSGANVLTF
few | TRBJ2-2 | TRBV7-9 | NA | TGTGCCAGCAGCTTAGACTTTCTTACCGGGGAGCTGTTTTTT | CASSLDFLTGELFF
NA | TRBJ2-2 | TRBV30 | NA | TGTGCCTGGAGCCGGGACGGTTACACCGGGGAGCTGTTTTTT | CAWSRDGYTGELFF
NA | TRBJ1-1 | TRBV29-1 | NA | TGCAGCGTTGGGGAAGCTGAAGCTTTCTTT | CSVGEAEAFF
NA | TRBJ2-7 | TRBV30 | TRBD2 | TGTGCCTGGAGTGTCTCTAGCGGGTTTTACGAGCAGTACTTC | CAWSVSSGFYEQYF
NA | TRBJ2-4 | TRBV30 | NA | TGTGCCTGGAGTCCGCTGGGTGTCGGAAACATTCAGTACTTC | CAWSPLGVGNIQYF
few | TRBJ2-1 | TRBV2 | TRBD2 | TGTGCCAGCCAAGGGGTAGCGGGAGGGCCTAAATTCTTC | CASQGVAGGPKFF
NA | TRBJ2-2 | TRBV5-4 | NA | TGTGCCAGCAGCTTGGACTTACTGAACACCGGGGAGCTGTTTTTT | CASSLDLLNTGELFF
NA | TRBJ1-2 | TRBV15 | NA | TGTGCCACCAGCAGAGATTGGGGGCAGCGCGGCTACACCTTC | CATSRDWGQRGYTF
few | TRBJ2-3 | TRBV11-2 | TRBD2 | TGTGCCAGCAGCGACCGGGGGGGCTCTAGCACAGATACGCAGTATTTT | CASSDRGGSSTDTQYF
NA | TRBJ2-3 | TRBV6-5 | TRBD2 | TGTGCCAGCAGTTATCTAGCGGCGAGCACAGATACGCAGTATTTT | CASSYLAASTDTQYF
NA | TRBJ1-1 | TRBV6-5 | NA | TGTGCCAGCAAATCTCGAGTAAAGGAGCTTGAAGCTTTCTTT | CASKSRVKELEAFF
many | TRBJ2-7 | TRBV18 | NA | TGTGCCAGCTCACCGAACCGGCCCTCCTACGAGCAGTACTTC | CASSPNRPSYEQYF
few | TRBJ2-7 | TRBV9 | NA | TGTGCCAGCAGCCTTGGACACCTCAGCTCCTACGAGCAGTACTTC | CASSLGHLSSYEQYF
NA | TRBJ1-6 | TRBV30 | NA | TGTGCCTGGAGTGTAGCAGGCGTCATGTATAATTCACCCCTCCACTTT | CAWSVAGVMYNSPLHF
few | TRBJ2-1 | TRBV29-1 | TRBD2 | TGCAGCGTTGGGATTGGCGGGAGGGCCGCTGAGCAGTTCTTC | CSVGIGGRAAEQFF
NA | TRBJ2-7 | TRBV7-2 | TRBD1 | TGTGCCAGCAGCTTCTGGACAGGGGAGTACGAGCAGTACTTC | CASSFWTGEYEQYF
few | TRBJ2-3 | TRBV10-3 | NA | TGTGCCATCACCACTGGGGGCCGATACACAGATACGCAGTATTTT | CAITTGGRYTDTQYF
NA | TRBJ2-3 | TRBV30 | TRBD2 | TGTGCCTGGAGATTGGCGGGGGGCACAGATACGCAGTATTTT | CAWRLAGGTDTQYF